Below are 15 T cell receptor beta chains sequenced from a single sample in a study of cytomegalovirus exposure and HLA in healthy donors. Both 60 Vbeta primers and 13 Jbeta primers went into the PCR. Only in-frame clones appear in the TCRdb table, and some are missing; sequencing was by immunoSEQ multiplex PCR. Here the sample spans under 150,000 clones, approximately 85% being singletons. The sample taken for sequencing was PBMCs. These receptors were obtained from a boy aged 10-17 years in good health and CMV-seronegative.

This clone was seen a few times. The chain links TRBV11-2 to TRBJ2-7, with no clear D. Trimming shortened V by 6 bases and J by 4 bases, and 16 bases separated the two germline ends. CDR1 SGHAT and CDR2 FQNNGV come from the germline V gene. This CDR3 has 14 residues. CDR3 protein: CASSLRGFQYEQYF. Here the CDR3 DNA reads TGTGCCAGCAGTCTCCGAGGCTTCCAATACGAGCAGTACTTC.

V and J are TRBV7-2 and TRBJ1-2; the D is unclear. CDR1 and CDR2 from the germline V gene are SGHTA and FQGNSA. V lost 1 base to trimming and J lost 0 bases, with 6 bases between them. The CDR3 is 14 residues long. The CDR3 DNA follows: TGTGCCAGCAGCTTAGACATTGCTAACTATGGCTACACCTTC. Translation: CASSLDIANYGYTF.

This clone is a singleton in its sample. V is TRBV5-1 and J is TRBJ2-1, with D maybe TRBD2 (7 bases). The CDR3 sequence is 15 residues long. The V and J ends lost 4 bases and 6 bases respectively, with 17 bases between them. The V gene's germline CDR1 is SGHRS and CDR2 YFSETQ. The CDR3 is CASSPGEGESNEQFF. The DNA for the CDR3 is TGCGCCAGCAGCCCAGGGGAGGGGGAGAGCAATGAGCAGTTCTTC. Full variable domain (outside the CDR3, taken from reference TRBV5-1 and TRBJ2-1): KAGVTQTPRYLIKTRGQQVTLSCSPISGHRSVSWYQQTPGQGLQFLFEYFSETQRNKGNFPGRFSGRQFSNSRSEMNVSTLELGDSALYLCASSPGEGESNEQFFGPGTRLTVL.

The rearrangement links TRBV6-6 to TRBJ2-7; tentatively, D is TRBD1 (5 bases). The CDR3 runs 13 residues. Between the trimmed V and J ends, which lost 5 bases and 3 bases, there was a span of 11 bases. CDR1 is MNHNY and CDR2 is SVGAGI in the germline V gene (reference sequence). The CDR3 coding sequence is TGTGCCAGCAGTCCAGGGAACGGCTACGAGCAGTACTTC. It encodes CASSPGNGYEQYF.

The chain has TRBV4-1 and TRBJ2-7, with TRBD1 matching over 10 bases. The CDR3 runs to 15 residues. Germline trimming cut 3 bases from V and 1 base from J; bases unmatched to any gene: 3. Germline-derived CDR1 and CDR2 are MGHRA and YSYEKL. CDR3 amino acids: CASSQTDRGSYEQYF. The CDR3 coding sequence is TGCGCCAGCAGCCAGACGGACAGGGGGTCCTACGAGCAGTACTTC.

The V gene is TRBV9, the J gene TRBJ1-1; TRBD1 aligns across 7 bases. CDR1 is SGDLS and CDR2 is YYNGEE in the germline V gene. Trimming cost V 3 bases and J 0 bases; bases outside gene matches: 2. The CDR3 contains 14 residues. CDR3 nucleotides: TGTGCCAGCAGCGCGGGACAGATGAACACTGAAGCTTTCTTT. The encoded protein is CASSAGQMNTEAFF.

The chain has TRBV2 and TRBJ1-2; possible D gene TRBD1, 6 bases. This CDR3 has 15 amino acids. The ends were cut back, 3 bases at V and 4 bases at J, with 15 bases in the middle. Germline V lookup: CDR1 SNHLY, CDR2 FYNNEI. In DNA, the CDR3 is TGTGCCAGCAGTGACAGGGCAGGGGTAGTCTATGGCTACACCTTC. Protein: CASSDRAGVVYGYTF.

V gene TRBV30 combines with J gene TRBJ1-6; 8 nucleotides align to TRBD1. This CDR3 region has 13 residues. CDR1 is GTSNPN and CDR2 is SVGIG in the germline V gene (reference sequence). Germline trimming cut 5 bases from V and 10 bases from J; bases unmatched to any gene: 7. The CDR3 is CAWATGETSPLHF. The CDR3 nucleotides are TGTGCCTGGGCGACAGGGGAGACATCACCCCTCCACTTT.

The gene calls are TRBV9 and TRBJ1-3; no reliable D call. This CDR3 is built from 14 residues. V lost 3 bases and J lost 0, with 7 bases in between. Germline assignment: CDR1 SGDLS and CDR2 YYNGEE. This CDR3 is CASSDGDSGNTIYF. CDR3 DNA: TGTGCCAGCAGCGACGGAGACTCTGGAAACACCATATATTTT.

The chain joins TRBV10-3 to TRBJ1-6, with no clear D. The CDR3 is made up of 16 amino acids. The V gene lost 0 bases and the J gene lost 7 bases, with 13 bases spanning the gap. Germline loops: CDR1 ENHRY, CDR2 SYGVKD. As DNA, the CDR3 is TGTGCCATCAGTGAGTCGGGGAGCGTCGTAAATTCACCCCTCCACTTT. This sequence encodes CAISESGSVVNSPLHF.

The CDR3 spells CASSHSRGVGAGTGELFF. The CDR3 DNA follows: TGCGCCAGCAGCCACTCACGGGGGGTCGGGGCGGGCACCGGGGAGCTGTTTTTT. V and J are TRBV4-1 and TRBJ2-2; TRBD2 matches at 7 bases. The CDR3 extends over 18 amino acids. V lost 3 bases and J lost 4; bases outside the gene matches: 14. The germline gives CDR1 MGHRA, CDR2 YSYEKL.

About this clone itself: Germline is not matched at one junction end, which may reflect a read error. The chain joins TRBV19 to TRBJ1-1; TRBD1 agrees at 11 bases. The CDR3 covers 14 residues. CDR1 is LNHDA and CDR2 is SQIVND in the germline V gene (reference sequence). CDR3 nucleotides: TGTGCCAGTAGTGGACAGGGGGCGCGAAGTGAAGCTTTTTTT. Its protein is CASSGQGARSEAFF.

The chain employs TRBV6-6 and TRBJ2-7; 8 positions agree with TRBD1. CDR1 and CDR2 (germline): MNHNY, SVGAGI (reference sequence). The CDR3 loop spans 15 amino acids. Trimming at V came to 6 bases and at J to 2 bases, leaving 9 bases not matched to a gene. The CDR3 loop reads CASSFGQGPPYEQYF. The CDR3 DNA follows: TGTGCCAGCAGCTTCGGACAGGGACCTCCCTACGAGCAGTACTTC.

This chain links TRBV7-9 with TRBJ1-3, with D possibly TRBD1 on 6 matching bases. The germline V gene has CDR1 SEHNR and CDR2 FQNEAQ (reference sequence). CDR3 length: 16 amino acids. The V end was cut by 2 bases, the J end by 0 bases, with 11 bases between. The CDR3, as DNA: TGTGCCAGCAGCTTAACTGGACAGATCTCTGGAAACACCATATATTTT. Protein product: CASSLTGQISGNTIYF.

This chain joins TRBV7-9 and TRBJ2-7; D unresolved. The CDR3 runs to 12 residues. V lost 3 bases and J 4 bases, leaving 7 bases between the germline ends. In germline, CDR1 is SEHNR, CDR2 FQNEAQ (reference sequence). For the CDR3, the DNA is TGTGCCAGCAGCTTGGGCTGGTACGAGCAGTACTTC. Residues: CASSLGWYEQYF.